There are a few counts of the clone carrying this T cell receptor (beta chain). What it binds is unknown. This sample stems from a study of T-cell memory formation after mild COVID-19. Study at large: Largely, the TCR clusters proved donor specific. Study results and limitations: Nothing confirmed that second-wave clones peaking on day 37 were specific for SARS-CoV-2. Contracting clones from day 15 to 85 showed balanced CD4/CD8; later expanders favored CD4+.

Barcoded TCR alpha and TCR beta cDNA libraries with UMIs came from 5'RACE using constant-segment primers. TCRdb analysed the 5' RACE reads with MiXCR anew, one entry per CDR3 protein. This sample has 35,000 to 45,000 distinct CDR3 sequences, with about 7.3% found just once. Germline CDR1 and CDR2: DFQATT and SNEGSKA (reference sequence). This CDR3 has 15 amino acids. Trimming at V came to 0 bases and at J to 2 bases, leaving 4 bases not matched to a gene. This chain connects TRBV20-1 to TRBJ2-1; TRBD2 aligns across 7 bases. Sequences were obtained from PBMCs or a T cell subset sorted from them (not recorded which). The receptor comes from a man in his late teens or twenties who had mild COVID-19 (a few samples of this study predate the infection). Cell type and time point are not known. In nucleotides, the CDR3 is TGCAGTGCTAGAGATCCAGCGGGGCCCTACAATGAGCAGTTCTTC. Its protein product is CSARDPAGPYNEQFF.